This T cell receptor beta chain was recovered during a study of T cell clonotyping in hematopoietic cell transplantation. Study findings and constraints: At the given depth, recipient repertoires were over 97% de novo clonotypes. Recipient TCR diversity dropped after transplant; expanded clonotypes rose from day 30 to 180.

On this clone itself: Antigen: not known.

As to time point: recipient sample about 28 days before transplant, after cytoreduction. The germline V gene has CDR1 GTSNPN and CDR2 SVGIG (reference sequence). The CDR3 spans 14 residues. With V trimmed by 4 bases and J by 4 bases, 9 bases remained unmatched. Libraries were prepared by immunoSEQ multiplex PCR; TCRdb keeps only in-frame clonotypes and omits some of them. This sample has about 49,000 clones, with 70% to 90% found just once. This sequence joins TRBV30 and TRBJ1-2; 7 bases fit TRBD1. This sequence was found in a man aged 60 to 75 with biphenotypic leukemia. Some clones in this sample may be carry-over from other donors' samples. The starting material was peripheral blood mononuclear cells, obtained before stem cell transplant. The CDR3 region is CAWTDGTASYGYTF. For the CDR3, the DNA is TGTGCCTGGACTGACGGGACAGCCTCCTATGGCTACACCTTC.